This T cell receptor (beta chain) was identified during a study of cytomegalovirus exposure and HLA in healthy donors. Though probably carrying unrecorded immune exposures, donors were nominally healthy at sampling. This PCR relied on a set of 60 Vbeta primers and 13 Jbeta primers. Assay: immunoSEQ multiplex PCR; the TCRdb copy retains only in-frame clones and omits some. This sample has about 150,000 clones, with more than 60% found just once. Germline V lookup: CDR1 SNHLY, CDR2 FYNNEI. V lost 4 bases to trimming and J lost 3 bases; unmatched junction nucleotides: 2. This CDR3 is built from 15 residues.

Input material: PBMCs. The rearrangement links TRBV2 to TRBJ1-4, with 10 bases fitting TRBD1. The receptor's source is a man aged 18 to 30 in good health and CMV-seropositive. The CDR3 DNA follows: TGTGCCAGCAGTGTGGGACAGGGGTCTAATGAAAAACTGTTTTTT. Translating gives CASSVGQGSNEKLFF.